The 5 T cell receptor beta chains presented below share a single source sample, sequenced in a study of identical twins. Each CDR3 protein is one row after TCRdb ran MiXCR on the 5' RACE reads. The data hold 300,000 to 400,000 distinct CDR3 sequences, with roughly 12% observed a single time. This sample was also put to use in a study of yellow fever vaccine responses in identical twins.

Source material: CD8+ T cells sorted from blood. These receptors were obtained from a woman under 30 in good health.

This clonotype was counted between two and nine times. The chain links TRBV18 to TRBJ2-1; 8 bases line up with TRBD2. Germline V gives CDR1 KGHSH, CDR2 LQKENI. This CDR3 comprises 14 residues. The V segment lost 3 bases and the J segment 5 bases; nucleotides outside the gene matches: 3. The CDR3 loop reads CASSPSGGNNEQFF. The CDR3 coding sequence is TGTGCCAGCTCACCGAGCGGGGGAAACAATGAGCAGTTCTTC.

CDR3 nucleotide sequence: TGCAGTGCTTGGGACAGGGTGGGGGAGCAGTACGTC. It is translated as CSAWDRVGEQYV. The chain combines TRBV20-1 with TRBJ2-7, with 9 bases matching TRBD1. CDR1 is DFQATT and CDR2 is SNEGSKA in the germline V gene (reference sequence). The CDR3 runs to 12 residues. The J segment lost 7 bases and the V segment lost 5 bases, leaving 6 bases of the junction unmatched.

This clonotype was picked up a small number of times. V is TRBV15 and J is TRBJ1-5; no clear D gene. The germline V gene has CDR1 LNHNV and CDR2 YYDKDF (reference sequence). The CDR3 contains 14 residues. Trimming cost V 1 base and J 4 bases, with 8 bases left between them. The CDR3 protein is CATSRASGNQPQHF. CDR3 nucleotides: TGTGCCACCAGCAGAGCTTCTGGGAATCAGCCCCAGCATTTT.

This clonotype was observed at least ten times. The chain recombines TRBV9 with TRBJ2-1; maybe TRBD2 (6 bases). The germline V and J ends were trimmed by 4 bases and 5 bases, with 16 bases remaining between them. The germline V gene has CDR1 SGDLS and CDR2 YYNGEE. The CDR3 is 15 residues long. CDR3 loop: CASSSTGTSHNEQFF. The CDR3 nucleotides are TGTGCCAGCAGCTCAACCGGGACTTCCCACAATGAGCAGTTCTTC.

This clonotype was observed many times. CDR3 protein: CASSPRQGWTDTQYF. For the CDR3, the DNA is TGTGCCAGCAGCCCGCGACAGGGGTGGACAGATACGCAGTATTTT. The chain couples TRBV3-1 to TRBJ2-3; 8 bases map to TRBD1. The CDR3 is 15 amino acids. Per the germline V gene, CDR1 is LGHDT and CDR2 is YNNKEL (reference sequence). Unmatched junction bases numbered 6, after V lost 4 bases and J lost 3 bases.